Shown below are 31 T cell receptor beta chains from a single sample sequenced in a study of T cell clonality in common variable immunodeficiency. Sequenced by immunoSEQ multiplex PCR; TCRdb stores in-frame clones only, minus some. The sample has more than 55,000 clones, none seen only once. The specimen sequenced was peripheral blood mononuclear cells. The origin of the receptors is a person aged 18 to 75 in good health.

This clone has a count of ten or more. Sequencing ends 3 residues short of the CDR3 end; the germline J gene provides the rest. The chain links TRBV20-1 to TRBJ1-1; perhaps TRBD1 as D (5 bases). The CDR3 extends over 14 amino acids. CDR1 and CDR2 from the germline V gene are DFQATT and SNEGSKA (reference sequence). The CDR3 is CRPGGGGKNTEAFF. CDR3 bases read: TGCAGGCCCGGGGGTGGAGGAAAGAACACTGAA.

This clone was seen repeatedly, ten times or more. The part of the CDR3 DNA that was read is TGTGCCAGCAGCTTAGGGTCGGCGGGTTCACCC. Protein: CASSLGSAGSP. The CDR3 as a whole reads CASSLGSAGSPLHF. V and J are TRBV7-2 and TRBJ1-6; D gene ambiguous. The read stops 3 residues short of the end of the CDR3; the missing end is completed from the germline J gene. The germline V gene encodes CDR1 SGHTA and CDR2 FQGNSA. The CDR3 spans 14 residues. Trimming stripped 1 base from V and 9 bases from J, with 10 bases between.

This clone turned up a few times. Coverage ceases 3 residues before the CDR3 finishes, and the germline J gene fills in the end. This chain joins TRBV18 and TRBJ2-2; 8 nucleotides agree with TRBD2. The J segment lost 3 bases and the V segment lost 4 bases, leaving 10 bases of the junction unmatched. CDR3 size: 17 residues. The germline V gene encodes CDR1 KGHSH and CDR2 LQKENI. CDR3 residues: CASSLGLAGQYTGELFF. Incomplete CDR3 DNA: TGTGCCAGCTCACTAGGACTAGCAGGACAATACACCGGGGAG.

Concerning this clone: Read sequence stops 3 residues before the CDR3 end, and the germline J gene provides the missing end. The V and J genes are TRBV10-2 and TRBJ2-2, with D uncertain. The V gene lost 8 bases and the J gene lost 7 bases, with 14 bases spanning the gap. The CDR3 consists of 13 residues. Germline V gene lookup returns CDR1 WSHSY and CDR2 SAAADI. The CDR3 loop is CASAESNVGELFF. CDR3 DNA (partial): TGCGCCAGCGCGGAGTCTAATGTCGGGGAG.

This clone was seen at least ten times. The read ends 3 residues shy of where the CDR3 ends; the end is completed using the germline J gene. The gene calls are TRBV6-1 and TRBJ2-5; D remains unclear. The CDR3 covers 13 residues. Germline assignment: CDR1 MNHNS and CDR2 SASEGT. Trimming removed 3 bases from V and 5 bases from J, with 10 bases in between. Partial CDR3 DNA: TGTGCCAGCAGTGATAGTGGTTGGGAGACC. Residues: CASSDSGWET. The whole CDR3 is CASSDSGWETQYF.

This clone has ten or more counts. Read coverage stops 3 residues before the CDR3 terminus; the germline J gene supplies the remainder. This chain links TRBV2 with TRBJ2-6, with D possibly called TRBD1 or TRBD2 (5 bases each). This CDR3 region has 17 residues. V was shortened by 5 bases and J by 2 bases, with 16 bases between the two germline ends. Germline V gene data show CDR1 as SNHLY and CDR2 as FYNNEI. CDR3 sequence reads: CASSPTRGVAGANVLTF. CDR3 bases read: TGTGCCAGCAGTCCGACCAGAGGGGTGGCTGGGGCCAACGTC.

This clone was recorded many times. The read ends 3 residues before the CDR3 terminus; that terminus is restored from the germline J gene. The chain links TRBV28 to TRBJ2-3; 9 positions match TRBD1. J was trimmed by 3 bases and V by 6 bases; bases with no gene match: 7. The CDR3 contains 15 residues. Germline V CDR1 and CDR2: MDHEN, SYDVKM. The part of the CDR3 DNA that was read is TGTGCCAGCAGGGAAGGGACAGGGCGAACAGATACG. It encodes CASREGTGRTDT. The full CDR3 protein is CASREGTGRTDTQYF.

Worth noting for this clone: The read terminates 3 residues ahead of where the CDR3 ends, so the germline J gene completes it. V and J are TRBV5-1 and TRBJ2-7; TRBD2 matches at 13 bases. V gave up 1 base and J gave up 6 bases; unmatched junction bases: 10. Looked up from germline, CDR1 is SGHRS and CDR2 is YFSETQ. CDR3 length equals 17 residues. CDR3 DNA, as far as it was read: TGCGCCAGCAGCTTGACGGTACTAGCGGGAGGGCCGCTCGAG. This encodes CASSLTVLAGGPLE. The full CDR3 is CASSLTVLAGGPLEQYF.

This clone has just a few counts. The CDR3 end is not reached by the read, which stops 3 residues before it; the germline J gene fills it in. This chain connects TRBV27 to TRBJ2-7, with 9 nucleotides matching TRBD1. With 6 bases clipped from V and 1 base from J, the junction kept 7 bases outside the gene matches. From germline, CDR1 is MNHEY and CDR2 SMNVEV (reference sequence). The CDR3 has 15 residues. Here the CDR3 reads CASRKPGQGSYEQYF. The sequenced part of the CDR3 DNA is TGTGCCAGCAGAAAGCCGGGACAGGGTTCCTACGAG.

This clone came up many times. The read terminates 3 residues before the CDR3 end, so the remaining end is supplied by the germline J gene. The chain carries TRBV19 and TRBJ1-1; 8 bases are shared with TRBD1. Germline V gene sequence: CDR1 LNHDA, CDR2 SQIVND (reference sequence). The V and J ends lost 7 bases and 6 bases, in that order; junction bases with no gene match: 16. The CDR3 length is 16 residues. CDR3: CASNTPHRGIGAEAFF. CDR3 DNA, as far as it was read: TGTGCCAGTAATACCCCCCACAGGGGGATCGGCGCTGAA.

This clone has a count of ten or more. The CDR3 end is not reached by the read, which stops 3 residues before it; the germline J gene fills it in. The chain couples TRBV7-2 to TRBJ1-1; 8 positions match TRBD1. CDR3 length: 13 residues. CDR1 and CDR2 (germline): SGHTA, FQGNSA. The V segment lost 4 bases and the J segment 3 bases; nucleotides outside the gene matches: 1. CDR3 bases read: TGTGCCAGCAGCTCACAGGGGGACACTGAA. Protein sequence: CASSSQGDTE. The CDR3 reads in full as CASSSQGDTEAFF.

This clone came up many times. The CDR3 here is CASSSGTPNYGYTF. The DNA read from the CDR3 is TGTGCCAGCAGCTCCGGGACACCGAACTATGGC. V gene TRBV11-2 combines with J gene TRBJ1-2; D perhaps matches TRBD1 (6 bases). The DNA ends 3 residues before the CDR3 does, and the rest of the CDR3 is filled in from the germline J gene. The CDR3 consists of 14 residues. Germline lookup yields CDR1 SGHAT and CDR2 FQNNGV. V was pared by 4 bases and J by 2 bases, with 11 bases between.

About this clone: A much larger clone is a single base away; this may be a read error. The read ends 3 residues shy of where the CDR3 ends; the end is completed using the germline J gene. The chain links TRBV2 to TRBJ1-1, with D possibly being TRBD1 (6 bases). The CDR3 has 13 amino acids. Trimming left V 6 bases short and J 1 base short, with 9 bases between. In germline, CDR1 is SNHLY, CDR2 FYNNEI. Incomplete CDR3 DNA: TGTGCCAGCAGCGCGGACAGGAACACTGAA. Protein: CASSADRNTE. The whole CDR3 protein reads CASSADRNTEAFF.

This clone has ten or more counts. The read ends 3 residues early relative to the CDR3; the germline J gene fills the gap. V usage is TRBV7-2 and J usage is TRBJ2-1, with 9 bases identical to TRBD1. The CDR3 sequence is 14 residues long. Trimming at V came to 5 bases and at J to 9 bases, leaving 8 bases not matched to a gene. CDR1 and CDR2 (germline): SGHTA, FQGNSA. CDR3 bases read: TGTGCCAGCAGCGAACAGGGGGCATTGGGTGAG. Translated, it gives CASSEQGALGE. The whole CDR3 protein is CASSEQGALGEQFF.

This clone was recorded a few times. Read sequence stops 3 residues before the CDR3 end, and the germline J gene provides the missing end. The chain links TRBV2 to TRBJ2-1; 9 nucleotides match TRBD2. The CDR3 is 14 residues long. J was trimmed by 4 bases and V by 4 bases; bases with no gene match: 2. Germline CDR1 and CDR2: SNHLY and FYNNEI. CDR3 residues: CASSASGTYNEQFF. The sequenced part of the CDR3 DNA is TGTGCCAGCAGTGCTAGCGGGACTTACAATGAG.

This clone was observed many times. From the germline J gene comes the end of the CDR3, since the read stops 3 residues before it. The rearrangement joins TRBV30 to TRBJ2-2; the D gene is possibly TRBD1 (5 bases). This CDR3 is 14 amino acids long. Germline lookup yields CDR1 GTSNPN and CDR2 SVGIG (reference sequence). Trimming left V 0 bases short and J 3 bases short, with 8 bases between. The sequenced CDR3 bases are TGTGCCTGGAGTGTATTCAGGGACACCGGGGAG. Encoded protein: CAWSVFRDTGE. The entire CDR3 sequence reads CAWSVFRDTGELFF.

This clone was seen ten or more times. The read ends 3 residues early relative to the CDR3; the germline J gene fills the gap. The chain carries TRBV7-9 and TRBJ1-1; the D is unclear. Germline V lookup: CDR1 SEHNR, CDR2 FQNEAQ (reference sequence). V was shortened by 4 bases and J by 3 bases, with 15 bases between the two germline ends. CDR3 length: 15 amino acids. The part of the CDR3 DNA that was read is TGTGCCAGCAGCTCAGTCGGGGAAGGGTACACTGAA. Translating it yields CASSSVGEGYTE. The whole CDR3 protein reads CASSSVGEGYTEAFF.

Worth noting for this clone: From the germline J gene comes the end of the CDR3, since the read stops 3 residues before it. This chain joins TRBV5-1 and TRBJ2-7, with D possibly being TRBD1 (6 bases). Trimming took off 2 bases at V and 0 bases at J, with 9 bases between the two ends. This CDR3 comprises 14 residues. Germline V gene data show CDR1 as SGHRS and CDR2 as YFSETQ. The CDR3 DNA, read in part, is TGCGCCAGCAGCTTCCGGGACACCTCCTACGAG. Encoded protein: CASSFRDTSYE. The full CDR3 sequence reads CASSFRDTSYEQYF.

This clone was detected many times. The read falls 3 residues short of the CDR3 end, and the missing part is taken from the germline J gene. The chain uses TRBV7-3 and TRBJ2-2; D might be TRBD2 (6 bases). Trimming left V 2 bases short and J 6 bases short, with 13 bases between. The CDR3 has 15 residues. CDR1 and CDR2 (germline): SGHTA, FQGTGA. Incomplete CDR3 DNA: TGTGCCAGCAGCTTAGGCAGGGAGGCGGCCGGGGAG. Its translation: CASSLGREAAGE. The full CDR3 is CASSLGREAAGELFF.

This clone was counted between two and nine times. The part of the CDR3 DNA that was read is TGCGCCAGCAGCTTGGGACTCGGCGCGGGGACTGACGCTACG. The encoded protein is CASSLGLGAGTDAT. The CDR3 in its entirety is CASSLGLGAGTDATQYF. The chain couples TRBV5-1 to TRBJ2-3, with D possibly being TRBD2 (6 bases). The DNA ends 3 residues before the CDR3 does, and the rest of the CDR3 is filled in from the germline J gene. Trimming took off 0 bases at V and 8 bases at J, with 22 bases between the two ends. CDR3 length equals 17 residues. Germline V gives CDR1 SGHRS, CDR2 YFSETQ. Looking up the rest from reference TRBV5-1 and TRBJ2-3 gives the full variable domain: KAGVTQTPRYLIKTRGQQVTLSCSPISGHRSVSWYQQTPGQGLQFLFEYFSETQRNKGNFPGRFSGRQFSNSRSEMNVSTLELGDSALYLCASSLGLGAGTDATQYFGPGTRLTVL.

There are many counts of this clone. Sequencing ends 3 residues short of the CDR3 end; the germline J gene provides the rest. The genes are TRBV9 and TRBJ1-1; 7 positions agree with TRBD1. The CDR3 contains 13 residues. Unmatched junction bases numbered 3, after V lost 0 bases and J lost 7 bases. CDR1 SGDLS and CDR2 YYNGEE come from the germline V gene. CDR3 DNA (partial): TGTGCCAGCAGCGTAGAGGGGGCGAGTGAA. As protein: CASSVEGASE. The entire CDR3 reads CASSVEGASEAFF.

This clone was detected many times. The observed sequence ends 3 residues before the CDR3 terminus, with the missing tail filled in from the germline J gene. V is TRBV12-3 or TRBV12-4 and J is TRBJ1-4; 7 bases are shared with TRBD1. This CDR3 contains 16 residues. Trimming cost V 3 bases and J 4 bases; bases outside gene matches: 8. The sequenced part of the CDR3 DNA is TGTGCCAGCAGTTTGGTCCGGGACAGCTTTAATGAAAAA. It is translated as CASSLVRDSFNEK. The whole CDR3 is CASSLVRDSFNEKLFF.

This clone was found many times. The read is 3 residues too short to cover the CDR3 end, so that end is filled in from the germline J gene. The V gene is TRBV13, the J gene TRBJ2-1, with D tentatively TRBD2 (5 bases). Trimming took 7 bases from V and 6 from J, leaving 22 bases between them. This CDR3 comprises 16 residues. The germline V gene encodes CDR1 PRHDT and CDR2 FYEKMQ (reference sequence). This CDR3 is CASTLTTNARINEQFF. The covered CDR3 bases are TGTGCCAGCACGCTTACGACTAACGCGCGAATCAATGAG.

This clone was detected many times. The read comes to an end 3 residues before the CDR3 does, leaving the germline J gene to fill in the end. The V call is TRBV20-1, the J call TRBJ2-1, with D maybe TRBD1 (6 bases). The CDR3 is 15 residues long. Germline values: CDR1 DFQATT, CDR2 SNEGSKA (reference sequence). Trimming left V 0 bases short and J 4 bases short, with 13 bases between. CDR3 bases read: TGCAGTGCTAGAGATCACGGACAGAGATACAATGAG. This sequence encodes CSARDHGQRYNE. The full CDR3 reads CSARDHGQRYNEQFF.

This clone was counted ten times or more. The CDR3 end is not reached by the read, which stops 3 residues before it; the germline J gene fills it in. The gene calls are TRBV2 and TRBJ2-3, with a tentative D call TRBD2 (5 bases). The V and J ends lost 5 bases and 5 bases respectively, with 20 bases between them. This CDR3 spans 16 amino acids. The germline gives CDR1 SNHLY, CDR2 FYNNEI. The CDR3 region is CASSKLQFNTRDTQYF. The sequenced CDR3 bases are TGTGCCAGCAGTAAACTACAGTTTAACACTAGAGATACG.

The sample holds many counts of this clone. CDR3 loop: CASSLPLAKDPGELFF. The part of the CDR3 DNA that was read is TGTGCCAGCAGTTTACCACTAGCCAAAGACCCAGGGGAG. The chain has TRBV12-3 or TRBV12-4 and TRBJ2-2; tentatively, D is TRBD2 (6 bases). The read ends 3 residues before the CDR3 terminus; that terminus is restored from the germline J gene. CDR3 length: 16 residues. Trimming took 2 bases from V and 8 from J, leaving 18 bases between them.

This clone came up many times. The read ends 3 residues shy of where the CDR3 ends; the end is completed using the germline J gene. This sequence joins TRBV7-2 and TRBJ1-1, with D maybe TRBD1 (5 bases). Germline V gene lookup returns CDR1 SGHTA and CDR2 FQGNSA. This CDR3 has 14 residues. The V end lost 5 bases, the J end lost 6 bases, and 16 bases lay between the germline ends. The CDR3 reads CASSPSLGVAEAFF. CDR3 DNA (partial): TGTGCCAGCAGCCCGAGCCTAGGGGTGGCTGAA.

Of note for this clone: Read data end 3 residues before the CDR3 end; the end is taken from the germline J gene. The V gene is TRBV5-1, the J gene TRBJ2-3, with 10 bases identical to TRBD2. Trimming cost V 4 bases and J 0 bases; bases outside gene matches: 11. Germline V lookup: CDR1 SGHRS, CDR2 YFSETQ. CDR3 length: 18 amino acids. CDR3 DNA (partial): TGCGCCAGCAGCGCGAGGGCTAGCGGGAGCCTCAGCACAGATACG. Translating gives CASSARASGSLSTDT. The complete CDR3 protein is CASSARASGSLSTDTQYF.

This clone was observed many times. The missing CDR3 end, 3 residues past where the read stops, is filled in from the germline J gene. This sequence joins TRBV20-1 and TRBJ2-7, with 8 bases lining up with TRBD2. The CDR3 sequence is 13 residues long. Germline V gene lookup returns CDR1 DFQATT and CDR2 SNEGSKA (reference sequence). With 7 bases clipped from V and 3 bases from J, the junction kept 8 bases outside the gene matches. CDR3 sequence: CSVKAAGGYEQYF. The sequenced CDR3 bases are TGCAGTGTCAAAGCTGCGGGAGGCTACGAG.

This clone appeared many times. The read terminates 3 residues ahead of where the CDR3 ends, so the germline J gene completes it. The chain links TRBV6-2 or TRBV6-3 to TRBJ2-1; 9 bases are a match to TRBD2. Trimming removed 10 bases from V and 5 bases from J; junction bases left unmatched: 18. This CDR3 contains 17 residues. CDR1 and CDR2 from the germline V gene are MNHEY and SVGEGT. The CDR3 reads CATHTNRWREGNNEQFF. CDR3 DNA, as far as it was read: TGTGCCACCCATACCAACCGGTGGCGGGAGGGCAACAATGAG.

This clone has ten or more counts. With the read ending 3 residues before the CDR3 end, the germline J gene is used to fill in that end. J is TRBJ2-1 and V is TRBV7-8; 11 nucleotides align to TRBD2. The V and J ends lost 5 bases and 8 bases, in that order; junction bases with no gene match: 11. The CDR3 spans 16 residues. Germline-derived CDR1 and CDR2 are SGHVS and FQNEAQ. The CDR3 reads CASSPGASGRKDEQFF. The sequenced part of the CDR3 DNA is TGTGCCAGCAGCCCAGGGGCTAGCGGGAGGAAGGATGAG.